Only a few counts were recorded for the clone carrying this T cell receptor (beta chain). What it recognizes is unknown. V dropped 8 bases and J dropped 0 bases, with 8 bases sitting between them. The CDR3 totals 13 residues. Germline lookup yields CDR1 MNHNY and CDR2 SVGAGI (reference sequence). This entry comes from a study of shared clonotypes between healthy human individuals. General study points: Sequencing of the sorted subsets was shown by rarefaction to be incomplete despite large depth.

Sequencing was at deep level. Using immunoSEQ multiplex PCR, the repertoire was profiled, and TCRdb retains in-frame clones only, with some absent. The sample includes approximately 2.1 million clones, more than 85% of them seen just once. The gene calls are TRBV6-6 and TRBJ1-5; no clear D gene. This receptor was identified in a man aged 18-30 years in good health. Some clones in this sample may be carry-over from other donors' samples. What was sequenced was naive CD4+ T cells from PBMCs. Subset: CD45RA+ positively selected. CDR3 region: CASGQVSNQPQHF. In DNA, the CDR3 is TGTGCCAGCGGGCAGGTTAGCAATCAGCCCCAGCATTTT.